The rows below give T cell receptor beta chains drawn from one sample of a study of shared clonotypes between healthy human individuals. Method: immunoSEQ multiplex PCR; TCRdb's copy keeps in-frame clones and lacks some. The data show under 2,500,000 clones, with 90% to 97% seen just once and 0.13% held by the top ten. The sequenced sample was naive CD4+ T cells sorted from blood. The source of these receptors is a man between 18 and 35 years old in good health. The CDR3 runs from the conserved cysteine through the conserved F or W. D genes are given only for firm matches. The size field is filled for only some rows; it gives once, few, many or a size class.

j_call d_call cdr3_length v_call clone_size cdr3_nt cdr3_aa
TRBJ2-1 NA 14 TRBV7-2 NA TGTGCCAGCAGCGGGGGGGCATTATACAATGAGCAGTTCTTC CASSGGALYNEQFF
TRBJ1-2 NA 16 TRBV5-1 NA TGCGCCAGCAGCTTGGATGCGTGGGGTGGAGGGCATGGCTACACCTTC CASSLDAWGGGHGYTF
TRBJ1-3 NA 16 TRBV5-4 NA TGTGCCAGCAGCTTTTCTGGGGGATTCTCTGGAAACACCATATATTTT CASSFSGGFSGNTIYF
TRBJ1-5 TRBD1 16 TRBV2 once TGTGCCAGCAGTGAGGAGGGACAGGGGGCACGGCAGCCCCAGCATTTT CASSEEGQGARQPQHF
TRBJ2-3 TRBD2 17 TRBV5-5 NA TGTGCCAGCAGCTTGGGGCGCCACGGGGGGGCCGAAGATACGCAGTATTTT CASSLGRHGGAEDTQYF
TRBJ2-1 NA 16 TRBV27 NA TGTGCCAGCAGTTTCGCAGGGATTAGTAGTGTTAGTGAGCAGTTCTTC CASSFAGISSVSEQFF
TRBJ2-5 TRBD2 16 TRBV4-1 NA TGCGCCAGCAGCCAAGCGGGGCTAGCGGGGGCAGAGACCCAGTACTTC CASSQAGLAGAETQYF
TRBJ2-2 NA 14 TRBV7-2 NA TGTGCCAGCAGCTTCTGGGTTAACACCGGGGAGCTGTTTTTT CASSFWVNTGELFF
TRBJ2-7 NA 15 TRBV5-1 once TGCGCCAGCAGCTCAGAGCCCGATACCAACTACGAGCAGTACTTC CASSSEPDTNYEQYF
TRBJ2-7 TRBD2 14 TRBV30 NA TGTGCCTGGAGCGCGGGACTAGCTAACTACGAGCAGTACTTC CAWSAGLANYEQYF
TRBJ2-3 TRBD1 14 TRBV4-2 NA TGTGCCAGCAGCCTGGACAGGGGTACAGATACGCAGTATTTT CASSLDRGTDTQYF
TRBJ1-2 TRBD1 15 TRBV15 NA TGTGCCACCAGCAGTACCAACAGGGGTGACTATGGCTACACCTTC CATSSTNRGDYGYTF
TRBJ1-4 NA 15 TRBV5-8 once TGTGCCAGCAGCCCCGAGGTCAGGGAAGGCGAAAAACTGTTTTTT CASSPEVREGEKLFF
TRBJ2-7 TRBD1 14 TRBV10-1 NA TGCGCCAGCAGCGGGACAGTCAGCTCCTACGAGCAGTACTTC CASSGTVSSYEQYF
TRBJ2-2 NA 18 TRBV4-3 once TGCGCCAGCAGCCAAGAGATGATGAGGGTCCGAGGCACCGGGGAGCTGTTTTTT CASSQEMMRVRGTGELFF
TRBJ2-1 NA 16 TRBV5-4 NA TGTGCCAGCAGCGGATCCGGGACGACCTCCTACAATGAGCAGTTCTTC CASSGSGTTSYNEQFF
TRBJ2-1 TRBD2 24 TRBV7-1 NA TGTGCCAGCAGCTCCCCAGCCGGGACAGACGGGACTAGCGGGGCCCGGAGGTCCTACAATGAGCAGTTCTTC CASSSPAGTDGTSGARRSYNEQFF
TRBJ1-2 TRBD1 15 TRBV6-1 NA TGTGCCAGCAGTGACCGGACAGGGGGCAACTATGGCTACACCTTC CASSDRTGGNYGYTF
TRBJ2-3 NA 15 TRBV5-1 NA TGCGCCAGCCTGCCCCATTTCGGGGGCACAGATACGCAGTATTTT CASLPHFGGTDTQYF
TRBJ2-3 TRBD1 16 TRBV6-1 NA TGTGCCAGCAGTGGGGGTCGGGGACAGAGCACAGATACGCAGTATTTT CASSGGRGQSTDTQYF
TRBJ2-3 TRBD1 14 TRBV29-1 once TGCAGCGCCTCCCTCGGGACAGGGACAGATACGCAGTATTTT CSASLGTGTDTQYF
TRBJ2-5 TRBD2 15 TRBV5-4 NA TGTGCCAGCAGCTTTGGTAGCGGGGGCCAAGAGACCCAGTACTTC CASSFGSGGQETQYF